The rows below give T cell receptor beta chains drawn from one sample of a study of pediatric ulcerative colitis. The assay was immunoSEQ multiplex PCR, and TCRdb's table has in-frame clones only and misses some. Here the sample spans about 64,000 clones, roughly nine tenths being singletons. Source material: blood. The receptors here all came from a boy between 10 and 17 years old with severe ulcerative colitis. Both conserved end residues are part of each CDR3. The order of the fields is clone size, J gene, V gene, D gene, CDR3 DNA, CDR3 protein. A D gene is named only where the DNA matches it firmly. The listing skips clone size in some rows; elsewhere it reads once, few, many or a size class.

clone_size: once
j_call: TRBJ2-3
v_call: TRBV12-5
d_call: TRBD2
cdr3_nt: TGTGCTAGTGGTTCTGGGACTAGTCCTACAGATACGCAGTATTTT
cdr3_aa: CASGSGTSPTDTQYF

clone_size: NA
j_call: TRBJ1-3
v_call: TRBV9
d_call: NA
cdr3_nt: TGTGCCAGCAGCGACGCGGGACGGGGCTCTGGAAACACCATATATTTT
cdr3_aa: CASSDAGRGSGNTIYF

clone_size: NA
j_call: TRBJ2-5
v_call: TRBV19
d_call: TRBD1
cdr3_nt: TGTGCCAGTAGTATAGGTGACAGGGGGTCGAAGACCCAGTACTTC
cdr3_aa: CASSIGDRGSKTQYF

clone_size: NA
j_call: TRBJ2-1
v_call: TRBV18
d_call: TRBD2
cdr3_nt: TGTGCCAGCTCTCGAGGGACTAGCGGGAGAAATGAGCAGTTCTTC
cdr3_aa: CASSRGTSGRNEQFF

clone_size: NA
j_call: TRBJ1-5
v_call: TRBV7-2
d_call: TRBD1
cdr3_nt: TGTGCCAGCAGCAAGGGACAGGGGGCCAATCAGCCCCAGCATTTT
cdr3_aa: CASSKGQGANQPQHF

clone_size: NA
j_call: TRBJ2-5
v_call: TRBV7-8
d_call: NA
cdr3_nt: TGTGCCAGCAGCTACAGCAGACAAGAGACCCAGTACTTC
cdr3_aa: CASSYSRQETQYF

clone_size: NA
j_call: TRBJ2-6
v_call: TRBV12-5
d_call: NA
cdr3_nt: TGTGCTAGTGGTTGGCAGGGCTCTGGGGCCAACGTCCTGACTTTC
cdr3_aa: CASGWQGSGANVLTF

clone_size: NA
j_call: TRBJ2-7
v_call: TRBV4-2
d_call: NA
cdr3_nt: TGTGCCAGCAGCGAAACATCGGACGGTCCCTACGAGCAGTACTTC
cdr3_aa: CASSETSDGPYEQYF

clone_size: NA
j_call: TRBJ2-7
v_call: TRBV10-3
d_call: NA
cdr3_nt: TGTGCCATCAGTCAGTTACTAGCGGGACAGGGAGAGCAGTACTTC
cdr3_aa: CAISQLLAGQGEQYF

clone_size: NA
j_call: TRBJ2-3
v_call: TRBV4-3
d_call: TRBD2
cdr3_nt: TGCGCCAGCAGCCAAGTCATTGCGGGAGGGCCGGAGCTCTATTTT
cdr3_aa: CASSQVIAGGPELYF

clone_size: NA
j_call: TRBJ2-7
v_call: TRBV19
d_call: NA
cdr3_nt: TGTGCCAGTAGTATCCAGGGAGACTACGAGCAGTACTTC
cdr3_aa: CASSIQGDYEQYF

clone_size: NA
j_call: TRBJ1-2
v_call: TRBV6-1
d_call: NA
cdr3_nt: TGTGCCAGCAGTGGGCTAATGGGCGACTGGGGGGCCTATGGCTACACCTTC
cdr3_aa: CASSGLMGDWGAYGYTF

clone_size: NA
j_call: TRBJ1-5
v_call: TRBV7-6
d_call: NA
cdr3_nt: TGTGCCAGCAGCTTATCTGTTAATCAGCCCCAGCATTTT
cdr3_aa: CASSLSVNQPQHF

clone_size: NA
j_call: TRBJ1-2
v_call: TRBV12-5
d_call: NA
cdr3_nt: TGTGCTAGTGGTTTAGAAGTCATAAAGGGACAATTGCTTGGCTACACCTTC
cdr3_aa: CASGLEVIKGQLLGYTF

clone_size: NA
j_call: TRBJ2-5
v_call: TRBV4-1
d_call: TRBD2
cdr3_nt: TGCGCCAGCAGCCAAGATGGGAGGGTTCAAGAGACCCAGTACTTC
cdr3_aa: CASSQDGRVQETQYF

clone_size: NA
j_call: TRBJ2-3
v_call: TRBV6-1
d_call: NA
cdr3_nt: TGTGCCAGCAGGGGGACCGGAGATACGCAGTATTTT
cdr3_aa: CASRGTGDTQYF

clone_size: NA
j_call: TRBJ2-3
v_call: TRBV4-1
d_call: NA
cdr3_nt: TGCGCCAGCAGCCAAGATCTAGCACAGGGCCCCACAGATACGCAGTATTTT
cdr3_aa: CASSQDLAQGPTDTQYF

clone_size: once
j_call: TRBJ1-5
v_call: TRBV18
d_call: NA
cdr3_nt: TGTGCCAGCTCACCGGGCGGGGGAGGCAATCAGCCCCAGCATTTT
cdr3_aa: CASSPGGGGNQPQHF

clone_size: NA
j_call: TRBJ1-4
v_call: TRBV29-1
d_call: NA
cdr3_nt: TGCAGCGTTGGTGAAGGTCCGGGTGAAAAACTGTTTTTT
cdr3_aa: CSVGEGPGEKLFF

clone_size: NA
j_call: TRBJ2-1
v_call: TRBV6-1
d_call: NA
cdr3_nt: TGTGCCAGCAGTGAAGGGCAGACCAATGAGCAGTTCTTC
cdr3_aa: CASSEGQTNEQFF

clone_size: NA
j_call: TRBJ2-2
v_call: TRBV5-4
d_call: TRBD1
cdr3_nt: TGTGCCAGCAGCTTGGGGGACAGGGGCGGCACCGGGGAGCTGTTTTTT
cdr3_aa: CASSLGDRGGTGELFF

clone_size: NA
j_call: TRBJ2-3
v_call: TRBV5-6
d_call: TRBD2
cdr3_nt: TGTGCCAGCAGCCCTAGCGGGAGAATGTCAGATACGCAGTATTTT
cdr3_aa: CASSPSGRMSDTQYF

clone_size: NA
j_call: TRBJ1-4
v_call: TRBV6-4
d_call: TRBD1
cdr3_nt: TGTGCCAGCAGGGCTTCAGGGGGCCTGGATGAAAAACTGTTTTTT
cdr3_aa: CASRASGGLDEKLFF

clone_size: once
j_call: TRBJ1-4
v_call: TRBV13
d_call: NA
cdr3_nt: TGTGCCAGCAGCTTTCGACGGCTAAACACGGGTAATGAAAAACTGTTTTTT
cdr3_aa: CASSFRRLNTGNEKLFF

clone_size: NA
j_call: TRBJ2-2
v_call: TRBV11-3
d_call: TRBD2
cdr3_nt: TGTGCCAGCAGCCCCCAGTGGGGAGGGAATCCCGGGGAGCTGTTTTTT
cdr3_aa: CASSPQWGGNPGELFF

clone_size: NA
j_call: TRBJ2-3
v_call: TRBV7-9
d_call: NA
cdr3_nt: TGTGCCAGCAGCTTGGGGGCTAGCAAAAACTACACAGATACGCAGTATTTT
cdr3_aa: CASSLGASKNYTDTQYF

clone_size: NA
j_call: TRBJ2-7
v_call: TRBV6-6
d_call: NA
cdr3_nt: TGTGCCAGCAGTTTAGGTAGGGACTACGAGCAGTACTTC
cdr3_aa: CASSLGRDYEQYF